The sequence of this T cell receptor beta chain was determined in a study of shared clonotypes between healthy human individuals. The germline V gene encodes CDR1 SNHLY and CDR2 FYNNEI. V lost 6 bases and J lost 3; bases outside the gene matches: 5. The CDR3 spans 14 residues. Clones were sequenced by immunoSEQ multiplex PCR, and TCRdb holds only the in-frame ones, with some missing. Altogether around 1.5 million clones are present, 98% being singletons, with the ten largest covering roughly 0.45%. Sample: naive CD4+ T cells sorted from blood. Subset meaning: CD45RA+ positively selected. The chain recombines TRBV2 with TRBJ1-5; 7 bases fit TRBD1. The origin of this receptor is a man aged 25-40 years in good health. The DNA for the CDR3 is TGTGCCAGCAGATTAGGACAGGTCAATCAGCCCCAGCATTTT. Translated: CASRLGQVNQPQHF. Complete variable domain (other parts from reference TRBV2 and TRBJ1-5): EPEVTQTPSHQVTQMGQEVILRCVPISNHLYFYWYRQILGQKVEFLVSFYNNEISEKSEIFDDQFSVERPDGSNFTLKIRSTKLEDSAMYFCASRLGQVNQPQHFGDGTRLSIL.